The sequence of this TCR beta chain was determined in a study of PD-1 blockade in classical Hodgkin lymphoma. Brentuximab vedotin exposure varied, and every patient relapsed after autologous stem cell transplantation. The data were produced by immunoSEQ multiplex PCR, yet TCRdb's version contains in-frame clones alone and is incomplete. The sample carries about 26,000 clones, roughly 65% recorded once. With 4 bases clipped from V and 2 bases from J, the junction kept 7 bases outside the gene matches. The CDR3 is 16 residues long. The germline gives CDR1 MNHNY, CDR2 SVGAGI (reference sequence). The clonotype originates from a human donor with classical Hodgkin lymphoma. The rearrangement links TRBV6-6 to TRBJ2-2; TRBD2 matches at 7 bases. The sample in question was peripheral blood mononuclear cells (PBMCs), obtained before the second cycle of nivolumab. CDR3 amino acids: CASSSQGRGNTGELFF. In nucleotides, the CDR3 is TGTGCCAGCAGTTCTCAAGGGAGGGGCAACACCGGGGAGCTGTTTTTT.